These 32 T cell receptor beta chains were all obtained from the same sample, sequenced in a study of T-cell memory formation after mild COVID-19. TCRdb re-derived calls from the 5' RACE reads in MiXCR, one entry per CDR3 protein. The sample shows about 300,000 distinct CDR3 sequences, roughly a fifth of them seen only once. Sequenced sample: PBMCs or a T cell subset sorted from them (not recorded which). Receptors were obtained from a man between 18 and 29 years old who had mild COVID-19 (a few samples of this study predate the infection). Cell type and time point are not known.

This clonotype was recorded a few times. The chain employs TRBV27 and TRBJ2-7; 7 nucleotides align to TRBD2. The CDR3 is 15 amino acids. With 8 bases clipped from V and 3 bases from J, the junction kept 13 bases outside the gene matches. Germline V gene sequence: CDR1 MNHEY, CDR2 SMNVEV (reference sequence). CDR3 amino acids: CASSRSGVLIYEQYV. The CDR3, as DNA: TGTGCCAGCTCCCGCAGCGGGGTGCTAATCTACGAGCAGTACGTC.

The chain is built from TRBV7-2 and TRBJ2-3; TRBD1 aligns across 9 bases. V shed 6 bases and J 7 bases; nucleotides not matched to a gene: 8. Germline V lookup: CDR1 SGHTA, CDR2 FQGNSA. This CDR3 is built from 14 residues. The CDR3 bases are TGTGCCAGCAGACCTACGGGACAGGGATATACGCAGTATTTT. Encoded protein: CASRPTGQGYTQYF.

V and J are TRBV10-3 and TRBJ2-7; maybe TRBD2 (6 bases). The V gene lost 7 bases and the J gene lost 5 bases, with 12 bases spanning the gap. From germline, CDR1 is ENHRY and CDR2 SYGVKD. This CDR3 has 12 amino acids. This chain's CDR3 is CAITWDSNEQYF. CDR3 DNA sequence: TGTGCCATCACTTGGGACTCTAACGAGCAGTACTTC.

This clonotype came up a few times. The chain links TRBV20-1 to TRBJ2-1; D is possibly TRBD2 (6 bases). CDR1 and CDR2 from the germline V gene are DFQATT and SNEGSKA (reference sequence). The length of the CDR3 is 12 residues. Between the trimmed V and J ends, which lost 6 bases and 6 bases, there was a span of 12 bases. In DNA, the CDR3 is TGCAGTGCCGGACCTAGCGCCAATGAGCAGTTCTTC. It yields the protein CSAGPSANEQFF.

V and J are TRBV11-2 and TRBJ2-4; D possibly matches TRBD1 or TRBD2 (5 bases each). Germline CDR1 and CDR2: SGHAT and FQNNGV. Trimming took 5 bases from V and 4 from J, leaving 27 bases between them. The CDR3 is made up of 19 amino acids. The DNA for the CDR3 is TGTGCCAGCAGCACCTACACTTCCTCAGGGCCGGGACCTAAAAACATTCAGTACTTC. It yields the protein CASSTYTSSGPGPKNIQYF.

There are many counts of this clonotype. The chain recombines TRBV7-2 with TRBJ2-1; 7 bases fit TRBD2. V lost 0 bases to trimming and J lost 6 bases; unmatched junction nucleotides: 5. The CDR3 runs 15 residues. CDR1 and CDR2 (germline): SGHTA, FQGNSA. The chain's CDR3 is CASSLARSSGNEQFF. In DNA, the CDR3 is TGTGCCAGCAGCTTAGCGAGGTCTAGCGGCAATGAGCAGTTCTTC.

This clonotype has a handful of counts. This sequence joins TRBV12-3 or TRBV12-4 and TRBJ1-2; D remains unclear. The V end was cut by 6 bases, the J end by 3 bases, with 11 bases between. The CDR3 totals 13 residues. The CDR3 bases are TGTGCCAGCAGCCCAATAAGCCACTATGGCTACACCTTC. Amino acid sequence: CASSPISHYGYTF.

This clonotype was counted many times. CDR3 sequence: CASSLSNQPQHF. The CDR3, as DNA: TGTGCCAGCAGCCTTAGCAATCAGCCCCAGCATTTT. The V gene is TRBV7-2, the J gene TRBJ1-5, with D uncertain. This CDR3 has 12 residues. Germline-derived CDR1 and CDR2 are SGHTA and FQGNSA. Trimming took 5 bases from V and 0 from J, leaving 2 bases between them.

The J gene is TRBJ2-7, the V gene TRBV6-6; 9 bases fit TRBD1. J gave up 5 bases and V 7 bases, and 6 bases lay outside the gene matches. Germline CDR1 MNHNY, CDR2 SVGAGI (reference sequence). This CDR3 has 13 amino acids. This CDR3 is CASTGQGRDEQYF. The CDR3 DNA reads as TGTGCCAGCACCGGACAGGGGCGCGACGAGCAGTACTTC.

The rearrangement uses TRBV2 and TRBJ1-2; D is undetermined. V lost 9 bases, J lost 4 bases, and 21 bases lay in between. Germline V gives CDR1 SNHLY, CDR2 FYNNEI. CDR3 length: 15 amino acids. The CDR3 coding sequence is TGTGCCAGGGGGAGATCCCACAAAGGGCCCTATGGCTACACCTTC. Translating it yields CARGRSHKGPYGYTF.

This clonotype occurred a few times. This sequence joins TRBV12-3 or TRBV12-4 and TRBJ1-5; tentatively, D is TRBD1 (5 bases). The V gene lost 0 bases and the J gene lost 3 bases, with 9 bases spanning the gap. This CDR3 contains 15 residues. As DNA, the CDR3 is TGTGCCAGCAGTTTAGCGGGCAGGGTCAATCAGCCCCAGCATTTT. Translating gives CASSLAGRVNQPQHF.

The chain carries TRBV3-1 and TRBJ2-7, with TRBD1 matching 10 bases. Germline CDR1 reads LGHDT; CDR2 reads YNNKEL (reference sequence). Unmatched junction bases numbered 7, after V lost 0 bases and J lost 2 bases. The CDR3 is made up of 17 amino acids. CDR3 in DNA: TGTGCCAGCAGCCAAGATAGGGCTGGGACAGGGGCCTACGAGCAGTACTTC. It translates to CASSQDRAGTGAYEQYF.

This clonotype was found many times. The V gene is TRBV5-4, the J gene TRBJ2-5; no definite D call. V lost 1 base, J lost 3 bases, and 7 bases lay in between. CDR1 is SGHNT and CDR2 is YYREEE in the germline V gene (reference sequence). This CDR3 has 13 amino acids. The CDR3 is CASSLPYEETQYF. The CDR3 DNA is TGTGCCAGCAGCTTGCCGTACGAAGAGACCCAGTACTTC. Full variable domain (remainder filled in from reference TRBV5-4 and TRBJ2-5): ETGVTQSPTHLIKTRGQQVTLRCSSQSGHNTVSWYQQALGQGPQFIFQYYREEENGRGNFPPRFSGLQFPNYSSELNVNALELDDSALYLCASSLPYEETQYFGPGTRLLVL.

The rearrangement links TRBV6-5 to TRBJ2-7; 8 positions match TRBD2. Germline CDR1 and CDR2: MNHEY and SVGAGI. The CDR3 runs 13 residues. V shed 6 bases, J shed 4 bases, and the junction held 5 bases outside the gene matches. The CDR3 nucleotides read TGTGCCAGCAGCCCCGGGAGGGTGTACGAGCAGTACTTC. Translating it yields CASSPGRVYEQYF.

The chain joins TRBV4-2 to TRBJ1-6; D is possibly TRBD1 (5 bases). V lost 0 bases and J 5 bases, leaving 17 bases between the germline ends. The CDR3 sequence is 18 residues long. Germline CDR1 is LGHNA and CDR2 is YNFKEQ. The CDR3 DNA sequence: TGTGCCAGCAGCCAAGAAGGGCAGGGCCGTAGCGATAATTCACCCCTCCACTTT. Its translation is CASSQEGQGRSDNSPLHF.

DNA for the CDR3: TGCAGTGCCAGAACCCGGGGCGGGGGGCCGATCAATGAGCAGTTCTTC. Translation: CSARTRGGGPINEQFF. This chain uses TRBV20-1 with TRBJ2-1, with 8 bases matching TRBD2. V was pared by 6 bases and J by 6 bases, with 16 bases of the junction left unmatched. CDR3 length: 16 amino acids. The germline V gene encodes CDR1 DFQATT and CDR2 SNEGSKA (reference sequence).

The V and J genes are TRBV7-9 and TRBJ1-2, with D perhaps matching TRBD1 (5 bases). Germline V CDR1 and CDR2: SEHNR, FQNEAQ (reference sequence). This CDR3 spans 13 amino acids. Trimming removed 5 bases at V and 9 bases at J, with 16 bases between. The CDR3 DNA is TGTGCCAGCAGCACCGGGACCCCGGTGAGCTACACCTTC. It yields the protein CASSTGTPVSYTF.

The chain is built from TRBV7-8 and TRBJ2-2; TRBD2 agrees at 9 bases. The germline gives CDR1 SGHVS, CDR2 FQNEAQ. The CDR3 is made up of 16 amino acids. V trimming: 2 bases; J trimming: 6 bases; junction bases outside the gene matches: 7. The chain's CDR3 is CASSLSAGGLPGELFF. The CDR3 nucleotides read TGTGCCAGCAGCTTATCTGCGGGGGGGCTCCCCGGGGAGCTGTTTTTT.

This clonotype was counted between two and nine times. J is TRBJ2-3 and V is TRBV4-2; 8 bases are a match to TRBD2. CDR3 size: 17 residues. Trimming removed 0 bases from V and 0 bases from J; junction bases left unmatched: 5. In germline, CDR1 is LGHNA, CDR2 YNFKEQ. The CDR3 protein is CASSQEVTSGSTDTQYF. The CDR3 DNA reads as TGTGCCAGCAGCCAAGAAGTAACTAGCGGAAGCACAGATACGCAGTATTTT.

The CDR3 coding sequence is TGTGCCAGCAGTTTCGGTTACACGAACACCGGGGAGCTGTTTTTT. Translation gives CASSFGYTNTGELFF. The chain joins TRBV12-3 or TRBV12-4 to TRBJ2-2; D is unresolved. The CDR3 extends over 15 amino acids. V dropped 3 bases and J dropped 0 bases, with 8 bases sitting between them.

The CDR3 loop reads CASSEGPAKNIQYF. For the CDR3, the DNA is TGTGCCTCCTCGGAGGGGCCCGCCAAAAACATTCAGTACTTC. The rearrangement uses TRBV12-3 or TRBV12-4 and TRBJ2-4; D may be TRBD2 (6 bases). The V gene lost 11 bases and the J gene lost 1 base, with 15 bases spanning the gap. This CDR3 spans 14 amino acids.

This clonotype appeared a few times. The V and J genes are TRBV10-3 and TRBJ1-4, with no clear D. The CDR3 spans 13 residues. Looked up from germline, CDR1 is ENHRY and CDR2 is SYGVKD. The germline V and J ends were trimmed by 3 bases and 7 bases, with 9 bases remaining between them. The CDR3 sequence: CAISERLSEKLFF. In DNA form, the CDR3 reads TGTGCCATCAGTGAAAGGTTGAGTGAAAAACTGTTTTTT.

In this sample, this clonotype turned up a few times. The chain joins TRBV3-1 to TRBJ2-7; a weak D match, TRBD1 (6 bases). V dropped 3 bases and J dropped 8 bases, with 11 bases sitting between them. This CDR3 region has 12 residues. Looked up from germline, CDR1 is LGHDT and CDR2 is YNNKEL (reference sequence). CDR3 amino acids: CASSQSTGKQYV. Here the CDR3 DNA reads TGTGCCAGCAGCCAGAGTACAGGGAAGCAGTACGTC.

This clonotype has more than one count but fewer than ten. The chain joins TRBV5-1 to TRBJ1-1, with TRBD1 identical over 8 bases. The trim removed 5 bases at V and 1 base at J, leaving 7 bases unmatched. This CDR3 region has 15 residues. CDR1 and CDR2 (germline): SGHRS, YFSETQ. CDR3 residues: CASRLTGAENTEAFF. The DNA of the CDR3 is TGCGCCAGCAGATTGACAGGGGCTGAGAACACTGAAGCTTTCTTT.

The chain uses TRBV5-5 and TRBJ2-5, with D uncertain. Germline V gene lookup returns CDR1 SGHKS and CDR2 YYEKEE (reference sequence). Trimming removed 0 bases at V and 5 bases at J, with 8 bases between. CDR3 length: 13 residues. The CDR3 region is CASSLALVETQYF. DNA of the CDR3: TGTGCCAGCAGCTTGGCCTTAGTGGAGACCCAGTACTTC. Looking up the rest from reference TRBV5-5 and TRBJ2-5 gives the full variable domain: DAGVTQSPTHLIKTRGQQVTLRCSPISGHKSVSWYQQVLGQGPQFIFQYYEKEERGRGNFPDRFSARQFPNYSSELNVNALLLGDSALYLCASSLALVETQYFGPGTRLLVL.

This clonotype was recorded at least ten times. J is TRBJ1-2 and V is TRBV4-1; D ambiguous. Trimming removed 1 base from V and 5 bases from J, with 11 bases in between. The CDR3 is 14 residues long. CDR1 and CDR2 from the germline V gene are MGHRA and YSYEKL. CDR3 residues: CASSQVRTGYGYTF. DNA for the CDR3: TGCGCCAGCAGCCAAGTAAGGACGGGTTATGGCTACACCTTC.

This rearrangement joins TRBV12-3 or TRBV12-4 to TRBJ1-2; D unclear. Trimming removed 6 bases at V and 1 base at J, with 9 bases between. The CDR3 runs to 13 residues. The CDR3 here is CASSTSGNYGYTF. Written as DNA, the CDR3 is TGTGCCAGCAGCACCTCCGGTAACTATGGCTACACCTTC.

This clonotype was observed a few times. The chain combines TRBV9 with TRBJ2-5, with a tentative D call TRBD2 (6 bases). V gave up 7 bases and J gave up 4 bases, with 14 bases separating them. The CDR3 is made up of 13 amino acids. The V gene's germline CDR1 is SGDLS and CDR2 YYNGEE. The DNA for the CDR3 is TGTGCCAGCGGAGGGACTGCCTCAGAGACCCAGTACTTC. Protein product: CASGGTASETQYF.

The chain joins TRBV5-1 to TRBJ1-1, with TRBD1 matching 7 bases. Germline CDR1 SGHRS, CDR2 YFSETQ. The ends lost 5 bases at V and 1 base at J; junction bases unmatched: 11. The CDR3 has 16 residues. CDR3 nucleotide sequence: TGCGCCAGCAGAACCGGCGGGGACAGATCGAACACTGAAGCTTTCTTT. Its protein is CASRTGGDRSNTEAFF.

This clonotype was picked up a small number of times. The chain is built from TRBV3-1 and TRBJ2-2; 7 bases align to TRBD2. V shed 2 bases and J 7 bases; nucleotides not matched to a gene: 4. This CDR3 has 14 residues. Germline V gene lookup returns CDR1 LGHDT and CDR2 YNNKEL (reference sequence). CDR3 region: CASSQRGGHGELFF. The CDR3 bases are TGTGCCAGCAGCCAAAGGGGAGGGCACGGGGAGCTGTTTTTT.

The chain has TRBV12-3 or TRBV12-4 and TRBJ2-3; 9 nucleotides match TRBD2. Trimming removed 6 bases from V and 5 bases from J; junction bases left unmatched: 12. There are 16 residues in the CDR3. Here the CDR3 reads CASRTSRTSVGDTQYF. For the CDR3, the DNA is TGTGCCAGCAGGACTTCCCGGACTAGCGTGGGAGATACGCAGTATTTT.

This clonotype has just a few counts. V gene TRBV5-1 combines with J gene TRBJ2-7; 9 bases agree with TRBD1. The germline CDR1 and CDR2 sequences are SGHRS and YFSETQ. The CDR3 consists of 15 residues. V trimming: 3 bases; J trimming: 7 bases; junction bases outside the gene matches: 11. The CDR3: CASSSYPGQGEEQYF. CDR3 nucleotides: TGCGCCAGCAGCTCGTACCCGGGACAGGGTGAAGAGCAGTACTTC.